The 16 T cell receptor beta chains given below trace back to one sample, sequenced in a study of PD-L1 blockade in urothelial cancer. TCRdb keeps only in-frame clones here, not all; method: immunoSEQ multiplex PCR. The sample shows 43,000 or so clones, approximately 80% of them seen only once. Described time point: pretreatment peripheral blood. The source material was PBMCs, sampled around atezolizumab (anti-PD-L1) treatment. The source of these receptors is a man aged 55 to 70 with urothelial cancer.

The chain carries TRBV6-5 and TRBJ2-7; 10 bases match TRBD2. Germline assignment: CDR1 MNHEY and CDR2 SVGAGI. This CDR3 has 16 residues. Trimming at V came to 2 bases and at J to 4 bases, leaving 8 bases not matched to a gene. The CDR3 coding sequence is TGTGCCAGCAGTTACCGGGGGGCTAGCGGGAGATACGAGCAGTACTTC. Amino acids: CASSYRGASGRYEQYF.

CDR3 DNA: TGTGCCAGCAGCTTAGCGGGTAGCGGGACATACAATGAGCAGTTCTTC. Translating it yields CASSLAGSGTYNEQFF. The V call is TRBV7-2, the J call TRBJ2-1, with 8 bases matching TRBD2. Trimming cost V 0 bases and J 4 bases; bases outside gene matches: 5. This CDR3 region has 16 residues. The germline V gene has CDR1 SGHTA and CDR2 FQGNSA. Combining the CDR3 with reference TRBV7-2 and TRBJ2-1 gives the whole variable domain GAGVSQSPSNKVTEKGKDVELRCDPISGHTALYWYRQSLGQGLEFLIYFQGNSAPDKSGLPSDRFSAERTGGSVSTLTIQRTQQEDSAVYLCASSLAGSGTYNEQFFGPGTRLTVL.

This chain links TRBV7-2 with TRBJ2-7, with D perhaps TRBD2 (6 bases). The V gene lost 7 bases and the J gene lost 1 base, with 14 bases spanning the gap. This CDR3 is built from 14 residues. Per the germline V gene, CDR1 is SGHTA and CDR2 is FQGNSA. The DNA of the CDR3 is TGTGCCAGCATCAGAACGGGAGAGTCCTACGAGCAGTACTTC. This codes for CASIRTGESYEQYF.

J is TRBJ2-2 and V is TRBV7-2, with TRBD2 identical over 7 bases. The CDR3 runs to 17 residues. Germline V gene sequence: CDR1 SGHTA, CDR2 FQGNSA. V shed 5 bases, J shed 6 bases, and the junction held 15 bases outside the gene matches. CDR3 residues: CASSRGGVGVGPGELFF. The DNA for the CDR3 is TGTGCCAGCAGCCGTGGGGGGGTCGGGGTGGGGCCCGGGGAGCTGTTTTTT. Full variable domain (remainder filled in from reference TRBV7-2 and TRBJ2-2): GAGVSQSPSNKVTEKGKDVELRCDPISGHTALYWYRQSLGQGLEFLIYFQGNSAPDKSGLPSDRFSAERTGGSVSTLTIQRTQQEDSAVYLCASSRGGVGVGPGELFFGEGSRLTVL.

This chain connects TRBV10-3 to TRBJ2-7, with TRBD1 matching over 9 bases. There are 15 residues in the CDR3. V shed 0 bases and J 2 bases; nucleotides not matched to a gene: 2. Looked up from germline, CDR1 is ENHRY and CDR2 is SYGVKD. The CDR3 DNA sequence: TGTGCCATCAGTGAGTCTACAGGGGGCGCCTACGAGCAGTACTTC. It encodes CAISESTGGAYEQYF.

This chain connects TRBV18 to TRBJ2-7, with D possibly matching TRBD1 (6 bases). The CDR3 sequence is 14 residues long. V was clipped by 3 bases and J by 3 bases, with 12 bases between them. The germline V gene has CDR1 KGHSH and CDR2 LQKENI. The DNA of the CDR3 is TGTGCCAGCTCACCTTCGACAGGTGTCTACGAGCAGTACTTC. Residues: CASSPSTGVYEQYF.

The chain joins TRBV10-3 to TRBJ1-4; TRBD1 agrees at 7 bases. With 0 bases clipped from V and 5 bases from J, the junction kept 0 bases outside the gene matches. Looked up from germline, CDR1 is ENHRY and CDR2 is SYGVKD. The CDR3 is 14 residues long. CDR3 DNA sequence: TGTGCCATCAGTGAGTCAGGGGGCAATGAAAAACTGTTTTTT. Translated: CAISESGGNEKLFF.

The rearrangement joins TRBV5-1 to TRBJ2-5, with D perhaps matching TRBD1 (5 bases). Germline V lookup: CDR1 SGHRS, CDR2 YFSETQ. The V gene lost 4 bases and the J gene lost 5 bases, with 15 bases spanning the gap. This CDR3 has 14 residues. This chain's CDR3 is CASSRRRGWETQYF. For the CDR3, the DNA is TGCGCCAGCAGCAGGCGTAGGGGTTGGGAGACCCAGTACTTC.

The chain links TRBV5-1 to TRBJ2-7; 9 bases are a match to TRBD1. This CDR3 spans 15 amino acids. Germline CDR1 reads SGHRS; CDR2 reads YFSETQ. Unmatched junction bases numbered 6, after V lost 1 base and J lost 4 bases. The CDR3 sequence is CASSLLGQGFYEQYF. In DNA form, the CDR3 reads TGCGCCAGCAGCTTGTTGGGACAGGGCTTTTACGAGCAGTACTTC.

The chain recombines TRBV5-5 with TRBJ1-4; D not certain. The V gene lost 3 bases and the J gene lost 12 bases, with 12 bases spanning the gap. The CDR3 spans 12 residues. CDR1 SGHKS and CDR2 YYEKEE come from the germline V gene (reference sequence). This CDR3 reads CASSWEIGELFF. In nucleotides, the CDR3 is TGTGCCAGCAGCTGGGAGATTGGGGAACTGTTTTTT.

The rearrangement joins TRBV14 to TRBJ2-7, with D possibly TRBD2 on 5 matching bases. There are 14 residues in the CDR3. Germline V gene sequence: CDR1 SGHDN, CDR2 FVKESK. V dropped 1 base and J dropped 7 bases, with 14 bases sitting between them. The CDR3 coding sequence is TGTGCCAGCAGCCAAGGGCTAGCTGGATGGGAGCAGTACTTC. Amino acids: CASSQGLAGWEQYF.

V is TRBV7-2 and J is TRBJ2-5, with D perhaps TRBD1 (6 bases). The CDR3 has 15 residues. CDR1 and CDR2 from the germline V gene are SGHTA and FQGNSA. V lost 5 bases and J lost 3, with 16 bases in between. The CDR3 sequence is CASSGTGTPKETQYF. The CDR3 DNA is TGTGCCAGCAGCGGAACCGGGACACCGAAAGAGACCCAGTACTTC.

This chain joins TRBV15 and TRBJ2-3; the match to TRBD2 covers 8 bases. CDR1 and CDR2 from the germline V gene are LNHNV and YYDKDF (reference sequence). This CDR3 region has 16 residues. V dropped 3 bases and J dropped 2; count of bases not matched to a gene: 7. This CDR3 is CATSRLGGRTTDTQYF. Written as DNA, the CDR3 is TGTGCCACCAGCAGGCTCGGCGGGAGGACCACAGATACGCAGTATTTT.

The chain employs TRBV4-3 and TRBJ2-6; D is perhaps TRBD2 (5 bases). V was trimmed by 5 bases and J by 0 bases, leaving 8 bases between them. The CDR3 sequence is 15 residues long. The germline V gene has CDR1 LGHNA and CDR2 YSLEER. The CDR3 sequence is CASSLARSGANVLTF. DNA for the CDR3: TGCGCCAGCAGCTTAGCGCGCTCTGGGGCCAACGTCCTGACTTTC.

V is TRBV2 and J is TRBJ2-5; maybe TRBD2 (6 bases). Trimming stripped 4 bases from V and 5 bases from J, with 17 bases between. Germline CDR1 reads SNHLY; CDR2 reads FYNNEI. This CDR3 contains 15 residues. The CDR3 loop is CASSGRGASGETQYF. CDR3 coding DNA: TGTGCCAGCAGTGGGCGCGGGGCCTCAGGGGAGACCCAGTACTTC.

The V and J genes are TRBV7-9 and TRBJ2-1; D may be TRBD2 (7 bases). V lost 4 bases, J lost 5 bases, and 21 bases lay in between. The CDR3 runs 17 residues. From germline, CDR1 is SEHNR and CDR2 FQNEAQ (reference sequence). The CDR3 sequence: CASSSGGRGGPHNEQFF. As DNA, the CDR3 is TGTGCCAGCAGCTCCGGGGGGCGCGGAGGACCTCACAATGAGCAGTTCTTC.